Shown below are 26 T cell receptor beta chains from a single sample sequenced in a study of Ad26.COV2.S vaccination and SARS-CoV-2 variants. The protocol was immunoSEQ multiplex PCR, while the TCRdb copy is restricted to in-frame clones and leaves out a portion. Among around 340,000 clones, around 89% were seen once, and the ten largest hold about 5%. Stated treatment: over 15 received Ad26.COV2.S at low or high dose, single or two shots; 5 received placebo; per-sample allocation not given. Collection of samples fell on day 63 after the first vaccine or placebo injection. The input for sequencing was peripheral blood, taken in a trial of Ad26.COV2.S vaccine versus placebo. These receptors were taken from a person aged 18-65 years who received the Ad26.COV2.S COVID-19 vaccine or a placebo.

V and J are TRBV9 and TRBJ2-5, with a tentative D call TRBD2 (5 bases). V was cut by 0 bases and J by 0 bases, with 12 bases left in between. This CDR3 spans 16 amino acids. The germline CDR1 and CDR2 sequences are SGDLS and YYNGEE. CDR3 residues: CASSVGADSYQETQYF. The DNA of the CDR3 is TGTGCCAGCAGCGTAGGCGCGGACTCGTACCAAGAGACCCAGTACTTC.

V gene TRBV19 combines with J gene TRBJ1-5; perhaps TRBD1 as D (6 bases). CDR1 and CDR2 (germline): LNHDA, SQIVND (reference sequence). This CDR3 spans 16 amino acids. The ends were cut back, 4 bases at V and 1 base at J, with 14 bases in the middle. As DNA, the CDR3 is TGTGCCAGTAGTAATCGGGGGGCCTTAAGCAATCAGCCCCAGCATTTT. It specifies CASSNRGALSNQPQHF.

The chain joins TRBV28 to TRBJ2-7; the match to TRBD2 covers 14 bases. The V gene's germline CDR1 is MDHEN and CDR2 SYDVKM. V trimming: 6 bases; J trimming: 5 bases; junction bases outside the gene matches: 15. There are 18 residues in the CDR3. CDR3 protein: CASRNDRLAGGDVDEQYF. CDR3 nucleotides: TGTGCCAGCAGAAACGACAGACTAGCGGGAGGGGATGTCGACGAGCAGTACTTC. The whole variable domain, remainder taken from reference TRBV28 and TRBJ2-7, is DVKVTQSSRYLVKRTGEKVFLECVQDMDHENMFWYRQDPGLGLRLIYFSYDVKMKEKGDIPEGYSVSREKKERFSLILESASTNQTSMYLCASRNDRLAGGDVDEQYFGPGTRLTVT.

This chain links TRBV5-5 with TRBJ1-2; TRBD1 might be the D (5 bases). The germline gives CDR1 SGHKS, CDR2 YYEKEE (reference sequence). The CDR3 covers 16 residues. Trimming stripped 0 bases from V and 8 bases from J, with 20 bases between. The DNA for the CDR3 is TGTGCCAGCAGCTTGGCCCGCCAGGGACCGGCGTGGGGCTACACCTTC. Its translation is CASSLARQGPAWGYTF.

The chain has TRBV10-3 and TRBJ1-2; maybe TRBD1 (5 bases). Germline CDR1 is ENHRY and CDR2 is SYGVKD. The V end lost 4 bases, the J end lost 0 bases, and 9 bases lay between the germline ends. CDR3 length: 14 residues. The CDR3 DNA reads TGTGCCATCAGTGCCAGGGAAACTAACTATGGCTACACCTTC. It is translated as CAISARETNYGYTF.

Here the CDR3 DNA reads TGTGCCAGCAGTGATTGGACAGGGTCAGAGGGCTACACCTTC. It is translated as CASSDWTGSEGYTF. The genes are TRBV27 and TRBJ1-2, with 8 bases lining up with TRBD1. Unmatched junction bases numbered 10, after V lost 5 bases and J lost 8 bases. From germline, CDR1 is MNHEY and CDR2 SMNVEV (reference sequence). The CDR3 length is 14 residues.

The chain combines TRBV11-3 with TRBJ2-1; D gene unclear. Germline V gene data show CDR1 as SGHNT and CDR2 as YENEEA. This CDR3 comprises 16 residues. The V and J ends lost 5 bases and 0 bases respectively, with 14 bases between them. The CDR3 nucleotides read TGTGCCAGCAGCCCAGGACGGTTGAGCTCCTACAATGAGCAGTTCTTC. Residues: CASSPGRLSSYNEQFF.

This sequence joins TRBV6-2 or TRBV6-3 and TRBJ2-1, with 10 bases aligning to TRBD2. The germline gives CDR1 MNHEY, CDR2 SVGEGT. The CDR3 covers 17 residues. V shed 6 bases and J 3 bases; nucleotides not matched to a gene: 11. In DNA, the CDR3 is TGTGCCAGCAGCCCGGCGGGGCTAGCGGGGGTCTACAATGAGCAGTTCTTC. This encodes CASSPAGLAGVYNEQFF.

A single count supports this clone. The chain combines TRBV28 with TRBJ2-7; TRBD1 matches at 9 bases. Germline V gene sequence: CDR1 MDHEN, CDR2 SYDVKM. The CDR3 is made up of 14 amino acids. The junction had 1 base not matched to a gene; V was cut back by 3 bases and J by 1 base. The CDR3 reads CASSLDRGSYEQYF. In DNA form, the CDR3 reads TGTGCCAGCAGTTTGGACAGGGGATCCTACGAGCAGTACTTC.

The chain carries TRBV5-1 and TRBJ2-7, with 7 bases identical to TRBD1. The CDR3 is made up of 14 amino acids. The germline gives CDR1 SGHRS, CDR2 YFSETQ. With V trimmed by 4 bases and J by 6 bases, 10 bases remained unmatched. CDR3 region: CASSRGTDESEQYF. CDR3 DNA sequence: TGCGCCAGCAGCAGAGGGACAGATGAGTCCGAGCAGTACTTC.

This clone showed up just a few times. This chain joins TRBV5-6 and TRBJ2-5; TRBD2 aligns across 11 bases. Unmatched junction bases numbered 8, after V lost 4 bases and J lost 0 bases. Germline CDR1 and CDR2: SGHDT and YYEEEE. This CDR3 spans 17 amino acids. CDR3 amino acids: CASSNRLAGPYQETQYF. As DNA, the CDR3 is TGTGCCAGCAGCAACCGACTAGCGGGACCGTACCAAGAGACCCAGTACTTC. Looking up the rest from reference TRBV5-6 and TRBJ2-5 gives the full variable domain: DAGVTQSPTHLIKTRGQQVTLRCSPKSGHDTVSWYQQALGQGPQFIFQYYEEEERQRGNFPDRFSGHQFPNYSSELNVNALLLGDSALYLCASSNRLAGPYQETQYFGPGTRLLVL.

The chain employs TRBV16 and TRBJ1-2; 7 bases fit TRBD1. CDR3 length equals 13 residues. Germline-derived CDR1 and CDR2 are KGHSY and FQNENV. J lost 7 bases, V lost 4 bases, and 6 bases had no gene match. The CDR3 protein is CASSLKTGSGYTF. CDR3 nucleotide sequence: TGTGCCAGCAGCCTGAAGACAGGGAGTGGCTACACCTTC.

The DNA of the CDR3 is TGTGCCAACCGGGACGGAACCTACGAGCAGTACTTC. This encodes CANRDGTYEQYF. The rearrangement links TRBV12-3 or TRBV12-4 to TRBJ2-7, with D perhaps assigned TRBD1 or TRBD2 (5 bases each). Trimming pared 10 bases from V and 2 bases from J, leaving 12 bases between. The CDR3 has 12 amino acids.

This clone was counted between two and nine times. This rearrangement joins TRBV6-1 to TRBJ1-5; 8 bases are shared with TRBD1. With V trimmed by 2 bases and J by 7 bases, 10 bases remained unmatched. This CDR3 contains 16 residues. Germline V gene lookup returns CDR1 MNHNS and CDR2 SASEGT. For the CDR3, the DNA is TGTGCCAGCAGTGAACCGACTTCAGGGGGCCGCCAGCCCCAGCATTTT. This codes for CASSEPTSGGRQPQHF.

About this clone itself: The sample has other DNA sequences that encode this CDR3 too. The chain links TRBV11-2 to TRBJ2-3; no definite D call. The germline CDR1 and CDR2 sequences are SGHAT and FQNNGV. The CDR3 extends over 11 amino acids. V lost 2 bases, J lost 5 bases, and 2 bases lay in between. The chain's CDR3 is CASSLKDTQYF. CDR3 DNA: TGTGCCAGCAGCTTAAAAGATACGCAGTATTTT.

This chain connects TRBV7-6 to TRBJ2-1; TRBD2 agrees at 10 bases. J was trimmed by 2 bases and V by 3 bases; bases with no gene match: 1. This CDR3 is 15 amino acids long. Germline V gene lookup returns CDR1 SGHVS and CDR2 FNYEAQ. The CDR3 region is CASSFTSGAYNEQFF. Written as DNA, the CDR3 is TGTGCCAGCAGCTTCACTAGCGGGGCCTACAATGAGCAGTTCTTC.

This rearrangement joins TRBV29-1 to TRBJ1-4; 7 positions match TRBD1. The J segment lost 3 bases and the V segment lost 3 bases, leaving 4 bases of the junction unmatched. The germline CDR1 and CDR2 sequences are SQVTM and ANQGSEA. The CDR3 extends over 14 amino acids. DNA of the CDR3: TGCAGCGTTGACCAGGGGGACTCTAATGAAAAACTGTTTTTT. Translation: CSVDQGDSNEKLFF.

The chain employs TRBV6-4 and TRBJ1-1, with D possibly matching TRBD1 (5 bases). Trimming took off 6 bases at V and 2 bases at J, with 13 bases between the two ends. This CDR3 contains 14 residues. Germline V gives CDR1 MRHNA, CDR2 SNTAGT. CDR3 nucleotides: TGTGCCAGCAGCCAGGGCAGTGAAAACACTGAAGCTTTCTTT. This encodes CASSQGSENTEAFF.

The CDR3 sequence is CASSQDAFGAINEQFF. CDR3 bases: TGTGCCAGCAGCCAAGACGCCTTTGGAGCAATCAATGAGCAGTTCTTC. The J gene is TRBJ2-1, the V gene TRBV4-2, with D unresolved. Deletions cut 0 bases from V and 6 bases from J, with 15 bases between. There are 16 residues in the CDR3. Looked up from germline, CDR1 is LGHNA and CDR2 is YNFKEQ.

The chain carries TRBV5-1 and TRBJ2-1; no clear D gene. This CDR3 region has 15 residues. The germline V and J ends were trimmed by 0 bases and 4 bases, with 11 bases remaining between them. Germline V gives CDR1 SGHRS, CDR2 YFSETQ. The CDR3 loop reads CASSLDRTRYNEQFF. The CDR3 coding sequence is TGCGCCAGCAGCTTGGATCGGACCCGTTACAATGAGCAGTTCTTC.

The rearrangement uses TRBV18 and TRBJ1-4; D not resolved. Trimming took 3 bases from V and 10 from J, leaving 12 bases between them. Germline-derived CDR1 and CDR2 are KGHSH and LQKENI. CDR3 length equals 13 residues. The CDR3 DNA follows: TGTGCCAGCTCACCCCCTCTGGTAGGAAAACTGTTTTTT. It encodes CASSPPLVGKLFF.

The genes are TRBV19 and TRBJ2-2; the D gene is possibly TRBD1 (6 bases). Germline V CDR1 and CDR2: LNHDA, SQIVND (reference sequence). The CDR3 has 17 amino acids. Trimming left V 9 bases short and J 7 bases short, with 27 bases between. In nucleotides, the CDR3 is TGTGCCAGCGCCCGATTTTCGACAGGTGGCGCGGGCGGGGAGCTGTTTTTT. Its translation is CASARFSTGGAGGELFF.

This chain uses TRBV6-6 with TRBJ2-1; TRBD2 matches at 12 bases. This CDR3 contains 15 residues. Germline loops: CDR1 MNHNY, CDR2 SVGAGI (reference sequence). V dropped 7 bases and J dropped 8; count of bases not matched to a gene: 9. CDR3 nucleotides: TGTGCCAGCACCTCGACTAGCGGGAGAAGGGATGAGCAGTTCTTC. Protein product: CASTSTSGRRDEQFF.

The rearrangement links TRBV7-9 to TRBJ2-7; 13 nucleotides align to TRBD2. Germline assignment: CDR1 SEHNR and CDR2 FQNEAQ (reference sequence). The CDR3 spans 19 residues. J lost 0 bases, V lost 3 bases, and 11 bases had no gene match. CDR3 in DNA: TGTGCCAGCAGCTTTTTGGTCGGACTAGCGGGAGTCCTCTCCTACGAGCAGTACTTC. It translates to CASSFLVGLAGVLSYEQYF.

The chain is built from TRBV9 and TRBJ1-3; D remains unclear. This CDR3 has 16 residues. V lost 4 bases and J 0 bases, leaving 14 bases between the germline ends. Germline CDR1 and CDR2: SGDLS and YYNGEE. CDR3 in DNA: TGTGCCAGCAGCCCATGGACCCAAACCTCTGGAAACACCATATATTTT. Amino acids: CASSPWTQTSGNTIYF.

This rearrangement joins TRBV14 to TRBJ2-1; TRBD2 might be the D (6 bases). Trimming removed 6 bases at V and 0 bases at J, with 9 bases between. CDR1 and CDR2 from the germline V gene are SGHDN and FVKESK. The CDR3 runs 14 residues. The CDR3 region has the DNA TGTGCCAGCAGGGTGGGGGGCTCCTACAATGAGCAGTTCTTC. As protein: CASRVGGSYNEQFF.